This entry concerns a single T cell receptor (beta chain). What it binds is unknown. This record comes from a study of cytomegalovirus exposure and HLA in healthy donors. V was cut by 4 bases and J by 5 bases, with 15 bases left in between. Germline CDR1 and CDR2: SGDLS and YYNGEE. This CDR3 has 14 amino acids. 60 Vbeta and 13 Jbeta primers were used in PCR. Assay used: immunoSEQ multiplex PCR; TCRdb lists only in-frame clones, some missing. This table has some 99,000 clones, roughly three quarters appearing once. Study outcomes and limitations: By a later analysis, the bulk of CMV-associated TCR beta chains appeared HLA-restricted.

Sequencing was carried out using PBMCs. This TCR came from a female donor in good health and CMV-seronegative. The V and J genes are TRBV9 and TRBJ1-2, with D hard to call. This CDR3 reads CASSRRAESYGYTF. Written as DNA, the CDR3 is TGTGCCAGCAGCCGGAGGGCAGAGTCTTATGGCTACACCTTC. The complete variable domain, with remaining parts taken from reference TRBV9 and TRBJ1-2, reads DSGVTQTPKHLITATGQRVTLRCSPRSGDLSVYWYQQSLDQGLQFLIQYYNGEERAKGNILERFSAQQFPDLHSELNLSSLELGDSALYFCASSRRAESYGYTFGSGTRLTVV.